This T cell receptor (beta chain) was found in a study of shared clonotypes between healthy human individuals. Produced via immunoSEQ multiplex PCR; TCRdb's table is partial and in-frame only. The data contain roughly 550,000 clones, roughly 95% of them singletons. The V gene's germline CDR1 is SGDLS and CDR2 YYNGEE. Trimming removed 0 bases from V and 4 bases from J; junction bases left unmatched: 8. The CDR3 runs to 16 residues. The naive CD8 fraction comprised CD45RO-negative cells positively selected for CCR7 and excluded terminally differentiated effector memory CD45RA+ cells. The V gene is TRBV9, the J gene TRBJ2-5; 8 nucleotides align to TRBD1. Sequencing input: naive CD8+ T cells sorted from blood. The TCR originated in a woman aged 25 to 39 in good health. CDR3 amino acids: CASSVGVQGAGETQYF. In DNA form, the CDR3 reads TGTGCCAGCAGCGTAGGGGTCCAGGGGGCCGGAGAGACCCAGTACTTC. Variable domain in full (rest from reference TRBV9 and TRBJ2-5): DSGVTQTPKHLITATGQRVTLRCSPRSGDLSVYWYQQSLDQGLQFLIQYYNGEERAKGNILERFSAQQFPDLHSELNLSSLELGDSALYFCASSVGVQGAGETQYFGPGTRLLVL.